The 25 T cell receptor beta chains given below trace back to one sample, sequenced in a study of OX40 agonist ivuxolimab in advanced cancers. Library method: the immunoSEQ multiplex PCR assay. TCRdb stores this immuneACCESS table with in-frame sequences only. Part of the clones is absent; in the studies checked, under half of the shortfall reflects unresolved V genes, and no reason is known for the rest. The sample table shows some 50,000 clones, and 88% are seen once. The ten largest clones take up over 50% of the sample. The specimen comprised CD4+ or CD8+ T cells sorted from blood, sampled in a trial of the OX40 agonist ivuxolimab. Receptor source: an adult with an advanced solid tumor such as melanoma, head and neck, liver or kidney cancer.

CDR3 protein: CASSLPALETQYF. The CDR3 coding sequence is TGTGCCAGCAGTTTACCCGCCCTAGAGACCCAGTACTTC. The chain employs TRBV28 and TRBJ2-5, with D uncertain. Trimming removed 2 bases from V and 4 bases from J, with 8 bases in between. The germline gives CDR1 MDHEN, CDR2 SYDVKM. This CDR3 has 13 amino acids.

This clone was seen once. The chain uses TRBV7-9 and TRBJ1-4; tentative D call: TRBD1 (5 bases). The V end lost 6 bases, the J end lost 6 bases, and 17 bases lay between the germline ends. Germline V gives CDR1 SEHNR, CDR2 FQNEAQ (reference sequence). The CDR3 runs to 15 residues. CDR3 sequence (DNA): TGTGCCAGCAGTTCCGAACAGGAATTCTATGAAAAACTGTTTTTT. Residues: CASSSEQEFYEKLFF.

The genes are TRBV19 and TRBJ2-1; perhaps TRBD1 as D (6 bases). The CDR3 is 15 amino acids. Trimming shortened V by 1 base and J by 2 bases, and 9 bases separated the two germline ends. Per the germline V gene, CDR1 is LNHDA and CDR2 is SQIVND (reference sequence). CDR3: CASSIVKGAYNEQFF. The DNA of the CDR3 is TGTGCCAGTAGTATAGTAAAGGGGGCCTACAATGAGCAGTTCTTC.

V is TRBV6-5 and J is TRBJ2-7; 11 bases fit TRBD2. CDR3 size: 14 residues. V shed 2 bases and J 5 bases; nucleotides not matched to a gene: 2. Germline V gene data show CDR1 as MNHEY and CDR2 as SVGAGI. The CDR3 DNA sequence: TGTGCCAGCAGTTACCGTAGCGGGGGGGACGAGCAGTACTTC. As protein: CASSYRSGGDEQYF.

The chain is built from TRBV10-3 and TRBJ1-5, with D hard to call. Trimming stripped 0 bases from V and 1 base from J, with 10 bases between. CDR1 is ENHRY and CDR2 is SYGVKD in the germline V gene. This CDR3 contains 16 residues. CDR3 nucleotides: TGTGCCATCAGTGAGTCCCCTCCTGGGAGCAATCAGCCCCAGCATTTT. Protein sequence: CAISESPPGSNQPQHF.

This clone is a singleton in its sample. This chain connects TRBV7-2 to TRBJ2-3, with D perhaps assigned TRBD1 or TRBD2 (5 bases each). CDR3 length equals 14 residues. The germline gives CDR1 SGHTA, CDR2 FQGNSA. Deletions cut 8 bases from V and 0 bases from J, with 12 bases between. This chain's CDR3 is CASFRGRSTDTQYF. In DNA form, the CDR3 reads TGTGCCAGCTTTCGGGGACGGAGCACAGATACGCAGTATTTT.

The chain uses TRBV10-2 and TRBJ2-6; no reliable D call. V was clipped by 3 bases and J by 0 bases, with 6 bases between them. The germline CDR1 and CDR2 sequences are WSHSY and SAAADI. The CDR3 consists of 15 residues. CDR3 residues: CASSDASSGANVLTF. CDR3 DNA sequence: TGCGCCAGCAGTGATGCCAGCTCTGGGGCCAACGTCCTGACTTTC.

A single count supports this clone. This sequence joins TRBV5-8 and TRBJ2-3; D is ambiguous. Germline V CDR1 and CDR2: SGHTS, YDEGEE. V shed 1 base and J shed 1 base, with 13 bases lying between them. This CDR3 has 16 residues. The CDR3, as DNA: TGTGCCAGCAGCTTGAGGACGGGCTCTGGCACAGATACGCAGTATTTT. Amino acids: CASSLRTGSGTDTQYF.

The chain couples TRBV7-8 to TRBJ2-7; possibly TRBD2 for D (5 bases). V lost 5 bases and J 7 bases, leaving 9 bases between the germline ends. The CDR3 is 11 amino acids. Germline V lookup: CDR1 SGHVS, CDR2 FQNEAQ. The CDR3 DNA reads TGTGCCAGCAGCCGAACGGGGGAGCAGTACTTC. Translating it yields CASSRTGEQYF.

The rearrangement links TRBV7-2 to TRBJ1-2; D is ambiguous. Germline V gene sequence: CDR1 SGHTA, CDR2 FQGNSA. Trimming removed 5 bases from V and 4 bases from J, with 14 bases in between. The CDR3 length is 14 residues. CDR3 in DNA: TGTGCCAGCAGCAAAGCGGACCGGCGCTATGGCTACACCTTC. This gives the protein CASSKADRRYGYTF.

This chain connects TRBV6-4 to TRBJ1-4; TRBD1 matches 10 bases. The CDR3 has 17 amino acids. Germline V CDR1 and CDR2: MRHNA, SNTAGT. With 11 bases clipped from V and 3 bases from J, the junction kept 15 bases outside the gene matches. In nucleotides, the CDR3 is TGTGCCCCCATCTTTGACAGGGGGCTCCGACCTAATGAAAAACTGTTTTTT. This sequence encodes CAPIFDRGLRPNEKLFF.

The rearrangement joins TRBV7-2 to TRBJ2-4; D possibly uses TRBD1 or TRBD2 (7 bases each). The CDR3 sequence is 15 residues long. The V and J ends lost 1 base and 8 bases respectively, with 15 bases between them. Germline-derived CDR1 and CDR2 are SGHTA and FQGNSA. Here the CDR3 reads CASSLGEGQSYIQYF. The CDR3 DNA reads TGTGCCAGCAGCTTAGGGGAGGGACAGTCCTACATTCAGTACTTC.

This clone was recorded only once. CDR3 in DNA: TGTGCCACCAGCAGAGGCAGGACTAGCGTTAAAAGCTCCTACAATGAGCAGTTCTTC. It encodes CATSRGRTSVKSSYNEQFF. This chain links TRBV15 with TRBJ2-1, with 9 bases that match TRBD2. Germline assignment: CDR1 LNHNV and CDR2 YYDKDF (reference sequence). The ends lost 1 base at V and 0 bases at J; junction bases unmatched: 10. The CDR3 is 19 residues long. Looking up the rest from reference TRBV15 and TRBJ2-1 gives the full variable domain: DAMVIQNPRYQVTQFGKPVTLSCSQTLNHNVMYWYQQKSSQAPKLLFHYYDKDFNNEADTPDNFQSRRPNTSFCFLDIRSPGLGDTAMYLCATSRGRTSVKSSYNEQFFGPGTRLTVL.

The rearrangement joins TRBV5-6 to TRBJ1-1, with D perhaps TRBD1 (5 bases). CDR1 is SGHDT, CDR2 YYEEEE, per germline. V was pared by 6 bases and J by 3 bases, with 12 bases between. This CDR3 has 13 residues. The CDR3 sequence: CASTWDRDTEAFF. The CDR3 DNA follows: TGTGCCAGCACCTGGGACCGCGACACTGAAGCTTTCTTT.

This chain joins TRBV5-4 and TRBJ2-1, with TRBD2 matching 11 bases. This CDR3 region has 16 residues. Per germline, CDR1 SGHNT and CDR2 YYREEE (reference sequence). V was pared by 4 bases and J by 9 bases, with 12 bases of the junction left unmatched. The CDR3 nucleotides are TGTGCCAGCAGCGGGTGGAATAGCGGGAGGGCCATTGAGCAGTTCTTC. It yields the protein CASSGWNSGRAIEQFF.

The J gene is TRBJ2-1, the V gene TRBV19; TRBD1 or TRBD2 may be the D gene (5 bases each). Between the trimmed V and J ends, which lost 3 bases and 5 bases, there was a span of 8 bases. This CDR3 region has 13 residues. Germline loops: CDR1 LNHDA, CDR2 SQIVND (reference sequence). The CDR3 is CASSMGVDNEQFF. The DNA for the CDR3 is TGTGCCAGTAGTATGGGGGTGGACAATGAGCAGTTCTTC.

V is TRBV19 and J is TRBJ2-5; maybe TRBD1 (5 bases). Matching the DNA end better, TRBJ2-7 makes the J call doubtful. This CDR3 has 13 amino acids. CDR1 is LNHDA and CDR2 is SQIVND in the germline V gene (reference sequence). The DNA for the CDR3 is TGTGCCAGTAGTAAGGACACTACCTACGAGCAGTACTTC. Its translation: CASSKDTTYEQYF.

V and J are TRBV7-9 and TRBJ2-5; 10 bases agree with TRBD2. This CDR3 spans 14 amino acids. The V gene end was trimmed by 5 bases and the J gene end by 6 bases; junction bases not matched to a gene: 6. Germline V lookup: CDR1 SEHNR, CDR2 FQNEAQ (reference sequence). CDR3 nucleotides: TGTGCCAGCAGCCAAGGAGCGGGGGGGAAGACCCAGTACTTC. Translated, it gives CASSQGAGGKTQYF. Combining the CDR3 with reference TRBV7-9 and TRBJ2-5 gives the whole variable domain DTGVSQNPRHKITKRGQNVTFRCDPISEHNRLYWYRQTLGQGPEFLTYFQNEAQLEKSRLLSDRFSAERPKGSFSTLEIQRTEQGDSAMYLCASSQGAGGKTQYFGPGTRLLVL.

This chain links TRBV11-3 with TRBJ2-3; D gene uncertain. Germline CDR1 and CDR2: SGHNT and YENEEA. The V gene lost 5 bases and the J gene lost 6 bases, with 6 bases spanning the gap. The CDR3 runs to 11 residues. The CDR3 nucleotides read TGTGCCAGCAGCCACGGGGATACGCAGTATTTT. Encoded protein: CASSHGDTQYF.

A few counts support this clone. The chain combines TRBV4-3 with TRBJ1-6; D is unresolved. Between the trimmed V and J ends, which lost 0 bases and 10 bases, there was a span of 13 bases. From germline, CDR1 is LGHNA and CDR2 YSLEER. The CDR3 has 15 residues. The CDR3 is CASSQDSQFRSPLHF. The CDR3 nucleotides are TGCGCCAGCAGCCAAGATAGCCAGTTTAGGTCACCCCTCCACTTT.

J is TRBJ2-7 and V is TRBV7-3; D could derive from TRBD1 or TRBD2 (5 bases each). CDR1 is SGHTA and CDR2 is FQGTGA in the germline V gene. Trimming stripped 1 base from V and 6 bases from J, with 10 bases between. This CDR3 is 13 amino acids long. CDR3 loop: CASSLRRGVEQYF. The CDR3 DNA reads as TGTGCCAGCAGCTTAAGGCGAGGGGTCGAGCAGTACTTC.

This chain joins TRBV5-4 and TRBJ1-2, with no clear D. V lost 4 bases to trimming and J lost 0 bases, with 13 bases between them. CDR1 is SGHNT and CDR2 is YYREEE in the germline V gene (reference sequence). The CDR3 extends over 15 amino acids. The DNA for the CDR3 is TGTGCCAGCAGCCCTTCTTTACGGGCTAACTATGGCTACACCTTC. This codes for CASSPSLRANYGYTF.

This chain uses TRBV30 with TRBJ1-2; maybe TRBD1 (6 bases). Per the germline V gene, CDR1 is GTSNPN and CDR2 is SVGIG (reference sequence). The CDR3 length is 14 residues. The V end lost 3 bases, the J end lost 6 bases, and 17 bases lay between the germline ends. The CDR3 DNA sequence: TGTGCCTGGAGGCCCCCAGGGGCCACCCATGGCTACACCTTC. Encoded protein: CAWRPPGATHGYTF.

V gene TRBV4-1 combines with J gene TRBJ1-2; TRBD1 aligns across 12 bases. This CDR3 is built from 16 residues. Germline V gene lookup returns CDR1 MGHRA and CDR2 YSYEKL. Trimming removed 6 bases from V and 3 bases from J; junction bases left unmatched: 8. As DNA, the CDR3 is TGCGCCAGCAGTCCCGTTGGGACAGGGGGCGACTATGGCTACACCTTC. It translates to CASSPVGTGGDYGYTF.

The chain links TRBV7-9 to TRBJ2-7; maybe TRBD1 (6 bases). The length of the CDR3 is 14 residues. Germline CDR1 is SEHNR and CDR2 is FQNEAQ (reference sequence). The V gene lost 5 bases and the J gene lost 4 bases, with 15 bases spanning the gap. The CDR3 sequence: CASSHRVHVYEQYF. CDR3 in DNA: TGTGCCAGCAGCCACAGGGTCCATGTGTACGAGCAGTACTTC.